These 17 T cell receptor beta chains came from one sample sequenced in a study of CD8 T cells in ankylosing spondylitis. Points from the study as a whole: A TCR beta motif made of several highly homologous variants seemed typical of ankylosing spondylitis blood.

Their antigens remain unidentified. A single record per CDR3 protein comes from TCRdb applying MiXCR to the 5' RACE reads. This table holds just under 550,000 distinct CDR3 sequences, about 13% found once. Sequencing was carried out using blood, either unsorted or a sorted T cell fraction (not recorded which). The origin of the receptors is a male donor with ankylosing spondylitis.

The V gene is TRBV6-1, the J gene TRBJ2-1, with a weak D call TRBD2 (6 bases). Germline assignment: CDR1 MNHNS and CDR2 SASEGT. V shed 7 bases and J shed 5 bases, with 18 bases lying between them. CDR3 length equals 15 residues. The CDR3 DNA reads TGTGCCAGCAATAAAGCCGGGACTTACCACAATGAGCAGTTCTTC. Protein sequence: CASNKAGTYHNEQFF.

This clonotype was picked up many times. CDR3 residues: CASSVGYPGELFF. CDR3 DNA sequence: TGTGCCAGCAGTGTGGGGTACCCCGGGGAGCTGTTTTTT. This chain links TRBV2 with TRBJ2-2; D remains ambiguous. Germline CDR1 is SNHLY and CDR2 is FYNNEI. Trimming left V 4 bases short and J 6 bases short, with 9 bases between. CDR3 size: 13 residues. Full variable domain (remainder filled in from reference TRBV2 and TRBJ2-2): EPEVTQTPSHQVTQMGQEVILRCVPISNHLYFYWYRQILGQKVEFLVSFYNNEISEKSEIFDDQFSVERPDGSNFTLKIRSTKLEDSAMYFCASSVGYPGELFFGEGSRLTVL.

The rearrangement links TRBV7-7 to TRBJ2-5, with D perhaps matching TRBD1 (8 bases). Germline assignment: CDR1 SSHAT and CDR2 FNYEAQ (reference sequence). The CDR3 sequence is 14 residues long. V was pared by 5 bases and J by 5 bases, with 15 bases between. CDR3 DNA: TGTGCCAGCAGCGATGGACAGGGAGGGGAGACCCAGTACTTC. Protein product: CASSDGQGGETQYF.

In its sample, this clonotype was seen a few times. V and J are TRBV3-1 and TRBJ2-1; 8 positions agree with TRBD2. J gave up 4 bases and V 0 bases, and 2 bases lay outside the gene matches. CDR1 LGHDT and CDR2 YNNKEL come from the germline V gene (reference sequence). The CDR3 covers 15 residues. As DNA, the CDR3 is TGTGCCAGCAGCCAAGAAACTAGCGGTTACAATGAGCAGTTCTTC. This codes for CASSQETSGYNEQFF.

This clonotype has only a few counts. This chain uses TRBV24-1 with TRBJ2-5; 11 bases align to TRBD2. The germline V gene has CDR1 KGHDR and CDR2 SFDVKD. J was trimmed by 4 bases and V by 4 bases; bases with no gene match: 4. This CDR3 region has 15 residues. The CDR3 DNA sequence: TGTGCCACCAGTGACGCCGGGACTAGCGGAGAGACCCAGTACTTC. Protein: CATSDAGTSGETQYF.

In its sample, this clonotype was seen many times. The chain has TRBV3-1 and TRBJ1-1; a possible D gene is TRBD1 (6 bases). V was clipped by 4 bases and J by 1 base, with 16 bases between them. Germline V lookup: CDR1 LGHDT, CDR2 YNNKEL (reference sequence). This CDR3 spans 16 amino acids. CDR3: CASSLNLPGANTEAFF. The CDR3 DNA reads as TGTGCCAGCAGCCTCAACTTGCCAGGGGCGAACACTGAAGCTTTCTTT.

CDR3 nucleotides: TGTGCCAGCAGCGGACCCGGGACAGAGAATCAGCCCCAGCATTTT. Its protein is CASSGPGTENQPQHF. The chain joins TRBV7-9 to TRBJ1-5; 7 positions match TRBD1. This CDR3 comprises 15 residues. V lost 5 bases and J lost 4; bases outside the gene matches: 8. From germline, CDR1 is SEHNR and CDR2 FQNEAQ (reference sequence).

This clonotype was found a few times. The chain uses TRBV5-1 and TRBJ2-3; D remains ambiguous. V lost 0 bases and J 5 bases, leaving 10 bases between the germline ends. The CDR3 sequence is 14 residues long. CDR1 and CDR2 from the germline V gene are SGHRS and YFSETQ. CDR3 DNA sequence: TGCGCCAGCAGCTTGGGGACGGCAGAAGATACGCAGTATTTT. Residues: CASSLGTAEDTQYF.

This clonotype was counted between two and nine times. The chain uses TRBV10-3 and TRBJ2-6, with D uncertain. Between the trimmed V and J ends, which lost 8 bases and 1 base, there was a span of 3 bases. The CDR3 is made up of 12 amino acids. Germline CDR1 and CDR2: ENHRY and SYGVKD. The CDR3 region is CAIRSGANVLTF. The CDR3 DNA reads TGTGCCATCCGGTCTGGGGCCAACGTCCTGACTTTC.

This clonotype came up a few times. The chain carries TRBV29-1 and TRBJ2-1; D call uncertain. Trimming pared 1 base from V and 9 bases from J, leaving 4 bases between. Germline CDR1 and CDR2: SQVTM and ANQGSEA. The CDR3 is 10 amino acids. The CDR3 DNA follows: TGCAGCGTTGAAGCGTTTGAGCAGTTCTTC. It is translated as CSVEAFEQFF.

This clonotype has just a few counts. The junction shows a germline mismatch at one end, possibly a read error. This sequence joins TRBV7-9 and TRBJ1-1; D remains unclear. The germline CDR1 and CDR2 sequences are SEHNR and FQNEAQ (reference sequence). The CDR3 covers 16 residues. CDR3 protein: CASSFTGVRPNSEAFF. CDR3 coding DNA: TGTGCCAGCAGCTTCACCGGGGTGAGGCCGAACTCTGAAGCTTTCTTT.

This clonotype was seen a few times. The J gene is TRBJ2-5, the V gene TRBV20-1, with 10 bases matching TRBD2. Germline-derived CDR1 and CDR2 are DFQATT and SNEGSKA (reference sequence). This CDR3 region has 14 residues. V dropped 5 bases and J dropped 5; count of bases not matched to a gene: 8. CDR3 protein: CSAHISGRRETQYF. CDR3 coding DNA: TGCAGTGCTCATATTAGCGGGAGGAGGGAGACCCAGTACTTC.

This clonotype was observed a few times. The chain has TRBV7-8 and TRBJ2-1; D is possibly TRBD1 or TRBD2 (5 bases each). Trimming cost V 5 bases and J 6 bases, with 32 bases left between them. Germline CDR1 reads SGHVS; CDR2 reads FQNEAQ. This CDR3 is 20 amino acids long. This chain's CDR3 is CASSPEVRDRGLVRGNEQFF. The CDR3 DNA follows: TGTGCCAGCAGCCCAGAGGTGAGAGACAGAGGGCTGGTCCGGGGCAATGAGCAGTTCTTC.

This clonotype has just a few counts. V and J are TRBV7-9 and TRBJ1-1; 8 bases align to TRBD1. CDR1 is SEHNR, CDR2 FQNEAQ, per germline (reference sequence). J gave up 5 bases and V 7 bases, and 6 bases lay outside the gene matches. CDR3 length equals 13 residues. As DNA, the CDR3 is TGTGCCAGCAACGGACAGGGCCGAACTGAAGCTTTCTTT. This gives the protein CASNGQGRTEAFF.

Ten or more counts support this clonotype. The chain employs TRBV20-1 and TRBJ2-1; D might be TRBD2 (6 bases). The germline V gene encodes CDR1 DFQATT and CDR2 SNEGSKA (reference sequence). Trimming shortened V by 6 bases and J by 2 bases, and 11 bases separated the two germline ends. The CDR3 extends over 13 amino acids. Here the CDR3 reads CSANQRAYNEQFF. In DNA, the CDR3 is TGCAGTGCGAATCAGCGGGCCTACAATGAGCAGTTCTTC.

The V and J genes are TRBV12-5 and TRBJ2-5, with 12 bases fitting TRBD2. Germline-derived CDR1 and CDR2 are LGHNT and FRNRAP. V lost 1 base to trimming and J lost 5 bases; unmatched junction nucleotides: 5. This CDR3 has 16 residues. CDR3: CASGLDRTSGMETQYF. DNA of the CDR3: TGTGCTAGTGGTTTGGACCGGACTAGCGGGATGGAGACCCAGTACTTC.

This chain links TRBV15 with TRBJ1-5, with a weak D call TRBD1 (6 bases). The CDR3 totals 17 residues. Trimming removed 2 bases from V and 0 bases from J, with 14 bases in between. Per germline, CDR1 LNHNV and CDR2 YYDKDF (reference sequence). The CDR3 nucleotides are TGTGCCACCAGCAGAATAAGTCGGGGGCTTAGCAATCAGCCCCAGCATTTT. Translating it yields CATSRISRGLSNQPQHF.